These 11 T cell receptor beta chains came from one sample sequenced in a study of cytomegalovirus exposure and HLA in healthy donors. Both 60 Vbeta primers and 13 Jbeta primers went into the PCR. Sequencing used immunoSEQ multiplex PCR; TCRdb keeps in-frame clones, though not all of them. The sample holds 120,000 or so clones; about four fifths are singletons and the top ten take 7.5% to 10%. The sample taken for sequencing was PBMCs. These receptors all come from a female donor in good health and CMV-seropositive.

V is TRBV7-9 and J is TRBJ2-5; D unclear. The CDR3 sequence is 13 residues long. The V gene lost 1 base and the J gene lost 5 bases, with 8 bases spanning the gap. CDR1 and CDR2 from the germline V gene are SEHNR and FQNEAQ (reference sequence). For the CDR3, the DNA is TGTGCCAGCAGCTTAGTAGCCCCCGAGACCCAGTACTTC. The encoded protein is CASSLVAPETQYF.

In its sample, this clone was seen a few times. The V call is TRBV30, the J call TRBJ1-5, with 7 bases fitting TRBD1. Germline lookup yields CDR1 GTSNPN and CDR2 SVGIG (reference sequence). V was clipped by 3 bases and J by 6 bases; unmatched bases: 11. This CDR3 region has 15 residues. CDR3 loop: CAWSHGTARAQPQHF. The CDR3, as DNA: TGTGCCTGGAGCCATGGGACAGCCAGAGCTCAGCCCCAGCATTTT. Full variable domain (remainder filled in from reference TRBV30 and TRBJ1-5): SQTIHQWPATLVQPVGSPLSLECTVEGTSNPNLYWYRQAAGRGLQLLFYSVGIGQISSEVPQNLSASRPQDRQFILSSKKLLLSDSGFYLCAWSHGTARAQPQHFGDGTRLSIL.

The rearrangement links TRBV5-1 to TRBJ2-1; 9 bases are a match to TRBD2. Unmatched junction bases numbered 8, after V lost 0 bases and J lost 10 bases. The CDR3 covers 15 residues. Germline V CDR1 and CDR2: SGHRS, YFSETQ. CDR3 in DNA: TGCGCCAGCAGCTTGGCGGCGGGGGGGCAGCGGGAGCAGTTCTTC. Its protein is CASSLAAGGQREQFF.

This clone came up a few times. J is TRBJ1-4 and V is TRBV18; 8 bases match TRBD1. Germline CDR1 and CDR2: KGHSH and LQKENI. The V gene end was trimmed by 3 bases and the J gene end by 5 bases; junction bases not matched to a gene: 2. CDR3 length equals 14 residues. The CDR3 here is CASSPGQENEKLFF. In DNA form, the CDR3 reads TGTGCCAGCTCACCGGGACAGGAGAATGAAAAACTGTTTTTT.

The chain employs TRBV15 and TRBJ1-1; 7 bases fit TRBD1. This CDR3 is 17 amino acids long. With 3 bases clipped from V and 0 bases from J, the junction kept 10 bases outside the gene matches. CDR1 is LNHNV and CDR2 is YYDKDF in the germline V gene (reference sequence). CDR3 coding DNA: TGTGCCACCAGCAGGGGGAACAGGGGCTTCATGAACACTGAAGCTTTCTTT. It encodes CATSRGNRGFMNTEAFF.

Only a few counts were recorded for this clone. The chain carries TRBV5-4 and TRBJ2-2; 7 nucleotides agree with TRBD2. The junction had 0 bases not matched to a gene; V was cut back by 0 bases and J by 1 base. Germline loops: CDR1 SGHNT, CDR2 YYREEE (reference sequence). The CDR3 spans 15 residues. The CDR3 DNA reads TGTGCCAGCAGCTTGGGCGGGGGGAACACCGGGGAGCTGTTTTTT. This sequence encodes CASSLGGGNTGELFF.

This chain links TRBV19 with TRBJ1-2; tentatively, D is TRBD1 (6 bases). The CDR3 consists of 14 residues. V dropped 5 bases and J dropped 9 bases, with 19 bases sitting between them. CDR1 and CDR2 (germline): LNHDA, SQIVND (reference sequence). In nucleotides, the CDR3 is TGTGCCAGTAGTTCGGACAGCCCCGGGGTCCGCTACACCTTC. It codes for CASSSDSPGVRYTF.

V is TRBV30 and J is TRBJ1-2; D uncertain. This CDR3 has 12 residues. Trimming pared 7 bases from V and 2 bases from J, leaving 11 bases between. Germline CDR1 and CDR2: GTSNPN and SVGIG (reference sequence). CDR3 sequence: CASVGGNYGYTF. CDR3 in DNA: TGTGCCTCCGTCGGAGGCAACTATGGCTACACCTTC. Full variable domain (remainder filled in from reference TRBV30 and TRBJ1-2): SQTIHQWPATLVQPVGSPLSLECTVEGTSNPNLYWYRQAAGRGLQLLFYSVGIGQISSEVPQNLSASRPQDRQFILSSKKLLLSDSGFYLCASVGGNYGYTFGSGTRLTVV.

The chain joins TRBV10-3 to TRBJ2-5; D remains unclear. The J call is in doubt because the DNA end fits TRBJ2-7 better. The CDR3 is made up of 13 amino acids. CDR1 and CDR2 (germline): ENHRY, SYGVKD. CDR3 loop: CAISVLSSYEQYF. CDR3 nucleotides: TGTGCCATCAGTGTCCTGAGCTCCTACGAGCAGTACTTC.

V usage is TRBV6-5 and J usage is TRBJ1-1; 7 bases fit TRBD1. Germline CDR1 is MNHEY and CDR2 is SVGAGI. The CDR3 has 15 residues. V trimming: 6 bases; J trimming: 7 bases; junction bases outside the gene matches: 14. The CDR3 sequence: CASSGNWGQRHEAFF. In DNA, the CDR3 is TGTGCCAGCAGCGGAAATTGGGGACAGAGACATGAAGCTTTCTTT.

The CDR3 coding sequence is TGTGCCAGCTCACCATCAGGGAGAGGGGGCAATGAGCAGTTCTTC. Amino acids: CASSPSGRGGNEQFF. The rearrangement links TRBV18 to TRBJ2-1, with D possibly matching TRBD1 (6 bases). The germline V gene encodes CDR1 KGHSH and CDR2 LQKENI. The CDR3 totals 15 residues. Trimming cost V 2 bases and J 6 bases, with 14 bases left between them.